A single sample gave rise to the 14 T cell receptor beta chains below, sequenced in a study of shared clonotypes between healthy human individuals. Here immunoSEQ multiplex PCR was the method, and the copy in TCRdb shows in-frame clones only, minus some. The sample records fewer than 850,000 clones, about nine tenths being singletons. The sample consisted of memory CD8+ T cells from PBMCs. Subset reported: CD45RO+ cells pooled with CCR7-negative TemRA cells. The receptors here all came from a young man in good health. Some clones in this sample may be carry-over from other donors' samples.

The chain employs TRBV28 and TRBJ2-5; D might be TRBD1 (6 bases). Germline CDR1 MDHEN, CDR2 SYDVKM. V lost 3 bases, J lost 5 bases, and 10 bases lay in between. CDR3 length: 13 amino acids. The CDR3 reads CASSFWGRETQYF. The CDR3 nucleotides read TGTGCCAGCAGTTTTTGGGGGCGGGAGACCCAGTACTTC.

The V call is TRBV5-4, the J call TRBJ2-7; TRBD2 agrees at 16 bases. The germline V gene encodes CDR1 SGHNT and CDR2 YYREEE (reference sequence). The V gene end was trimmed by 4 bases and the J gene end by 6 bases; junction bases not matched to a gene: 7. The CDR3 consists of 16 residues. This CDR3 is CASSGGLAGGPIEQYF. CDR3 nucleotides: TGTGCCAGCAGCGGGGGACTAGCGGGAGGGCCCATCGAGCAGTACTTC.

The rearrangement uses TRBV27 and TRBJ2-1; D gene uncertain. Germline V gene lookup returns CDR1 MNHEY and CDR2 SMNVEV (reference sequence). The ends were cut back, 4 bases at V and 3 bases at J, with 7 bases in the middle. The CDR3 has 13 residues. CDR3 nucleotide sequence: TGTGCCAGCAGTTCCCCAGACTACAATGAGCAGTTCTTC. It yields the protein CASSSPDYNEQFF.

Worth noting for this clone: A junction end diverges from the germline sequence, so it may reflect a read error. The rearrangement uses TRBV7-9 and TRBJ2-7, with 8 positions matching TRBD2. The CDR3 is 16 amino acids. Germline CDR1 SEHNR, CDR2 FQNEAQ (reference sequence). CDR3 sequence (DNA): TGCGCCAGCAGCCAAGATTTAAGCGGGAGCACCTACGAGCAGTACTTC. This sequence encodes CASSQDLSGSTYEQYF.

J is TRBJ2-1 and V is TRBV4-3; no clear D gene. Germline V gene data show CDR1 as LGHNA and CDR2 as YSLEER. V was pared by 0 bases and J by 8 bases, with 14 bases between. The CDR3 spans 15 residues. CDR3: CASSQDFTSAHEQFF. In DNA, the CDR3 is TGCGCCAGCAGCCAAGACTTTACTTCTGCCCATGAGCAGTTCTTC.

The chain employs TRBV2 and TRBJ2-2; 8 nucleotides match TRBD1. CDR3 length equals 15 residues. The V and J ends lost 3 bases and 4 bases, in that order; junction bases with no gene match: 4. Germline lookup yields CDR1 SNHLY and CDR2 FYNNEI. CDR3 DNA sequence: TGTGCCAGCAGTGATAGGACAGGGCCCACCGGGGAGCTGTTTTTT. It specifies CASSDRTGPTGELFF.

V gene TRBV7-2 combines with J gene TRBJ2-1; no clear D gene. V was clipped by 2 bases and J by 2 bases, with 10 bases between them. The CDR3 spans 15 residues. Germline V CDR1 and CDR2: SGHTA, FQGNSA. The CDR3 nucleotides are TGTGCCAGCAGCTTAAGCGTCAGTACCTACAATGAGCAGTTCTTC. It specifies CASSLSVSTYNEQFF.

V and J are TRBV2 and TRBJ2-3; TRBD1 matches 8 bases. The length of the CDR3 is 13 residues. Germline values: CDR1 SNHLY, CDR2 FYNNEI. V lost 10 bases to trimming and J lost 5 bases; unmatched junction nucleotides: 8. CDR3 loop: CATSDRAEDTQYF. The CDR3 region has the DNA TGTGCCACCTCGGACAGGGCTGAAGATACGCAGTATTTT.

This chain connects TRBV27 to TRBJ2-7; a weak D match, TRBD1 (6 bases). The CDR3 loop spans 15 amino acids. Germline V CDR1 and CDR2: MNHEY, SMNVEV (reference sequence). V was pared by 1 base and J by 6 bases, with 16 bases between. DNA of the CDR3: TGTGCCAGCAGTTTATTGCCCGGCCAGGGGAGCGAGCAGTACTTC. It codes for CASSLLPGQGSEQYF.

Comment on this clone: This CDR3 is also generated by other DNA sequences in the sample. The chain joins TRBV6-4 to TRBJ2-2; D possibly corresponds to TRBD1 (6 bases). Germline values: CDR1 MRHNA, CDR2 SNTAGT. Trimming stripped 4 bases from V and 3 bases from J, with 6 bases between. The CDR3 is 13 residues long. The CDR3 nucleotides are TGTGCCAGCAGTGCAGGGGACACCGGGGAGCTGTTTTTT. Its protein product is CASSAGDTGELFF.

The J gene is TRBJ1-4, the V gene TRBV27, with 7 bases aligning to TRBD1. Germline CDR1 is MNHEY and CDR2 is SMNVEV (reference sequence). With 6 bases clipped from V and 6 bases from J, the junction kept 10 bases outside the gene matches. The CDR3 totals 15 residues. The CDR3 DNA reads TGTGCCAGCAGCCCAGGACAGGCCGCTTATGAAAAACTGTTTTTT. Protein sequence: CASSPGQAAYEKLFF.

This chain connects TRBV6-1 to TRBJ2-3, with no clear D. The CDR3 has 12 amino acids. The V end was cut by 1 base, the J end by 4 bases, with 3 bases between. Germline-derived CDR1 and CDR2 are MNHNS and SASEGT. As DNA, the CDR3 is TGTGCCAGCAGTGAAGGCGCAGATACGCAGTATTTT. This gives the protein CASSEGADTQYF.

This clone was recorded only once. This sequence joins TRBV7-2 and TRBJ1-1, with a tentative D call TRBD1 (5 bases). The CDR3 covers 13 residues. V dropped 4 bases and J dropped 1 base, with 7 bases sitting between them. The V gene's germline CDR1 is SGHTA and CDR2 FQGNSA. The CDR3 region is CASSYDRNTEAFF. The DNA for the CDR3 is TGTGCCAGCAGCTACGACAGGAACACTGAAGCTTTCTTT.

The CDR3 DNA is TGTGCCAGTAGTGCCGGACAGGGCTTCACTGAAGCTTTCTTT. Protein sequence: CASSAGQGFTEAFF. This chain links TRBV19 with TRBJ1-1, with 8 positions matching TRBD1. Per germline, CDR1 LNHDA and CDR2 SQIVND (reference sequence). V shed 5 bases and J 4 bases; nucleotides not matched to a gene: 6. This CDR3 spans 14 amino acids.